The 24 T cell receptor beta chains presented below share a single source sample, sequenced in a study of cytomegalovirus exposure and HLA in healthy donors (dated by TCRdb to between 2016 and 2019). Libraries were constructed by the immunoSEQ multiplex PCR assay. A mixture of 60 forward primers for TCR Vbeta segments and 13 reverse primers for TCR Jbeta segments was used in the multiplex PCR. The table comes from immuneACCESS by way of TCRdb, which keeps in-frame sequences with V and J called. Part of the clones is missing from these tables; in studies checked, under half for an unresolved V gene and the rest for unknown reasons. The sample has roughly 180,000 clones on record, roughly four fifths of them singletons. The ten biggest clones cover approximately 2.4% of the sample. The sample taken for sequencing was PBMCs. Every receptor here comes from a female donor in good health and CMV-seronegative.

This clone was observed a handful of times. J is TRBJ2-7 and V is TRBV4-3, with 9 bases aligning to TRBD1. V was clipped by 2 bases and J by 6 bases; unmatched bases: 11. Germline lookup yields CDR1 LGHNA and CDR2 YSLEER. The CDR3 length is 16 residues. The CDR3 loop reads CASSQRPGQGFGEQYF. CDR3 DNA: TGCGCCAGCAGCCAACGCCCGGGACAGGGATTCGGCGAGCAGTACTTC.

The rearrangement links TRBV4-2 to TRBJ2-5; possibly TRBD2 for D (5 bases). Germline V gene data show CDR1 as LGHNA and CDR2 as YNFKEQ. V was pared by 1 base and J by 1 base, with 10 bases between. The CDR3 is 15 residues long. CDR3 in DNA: TGTGCCAGCAGCCAAGTCGGGGAACCCCAAGAGACCCAGTACTTC. Amino acid sequence: CASSQVGEPQETQYF.

This chain joins TRBV9 and TRBJ2-1, with TRBD2 matching 7 bases. This CDR3 has 15 amino acids. With V trimmed by 2 bases and J by 3 bases, 5 bases remained unmatched. Germline CDR1 is SGDLS and CDR2 is YYNGEE. The CDR3: CASSVASGIYNEQFF. Here the CDR3 DNA reads TGTGCCAGCAGCGTGGCTAGCGGAATCTACAATGAGCAGTTCTTC.

The gene calls are TRBV30 and TRBJ1-6; the D gene is possibly TRBD1 (5 bases). The ends were cut back, 3 bases at V and 7 bases at J, with 7 bases in the middle. The V gene's germline CDR1 is GTSNPN and CDR2 SVGIG (reference sequence). The CDR3 has 12 residues. The CDR3 nucleotides are TGTGCCTGGAGCAGGGTCAATTCACCCCTCCACTTT. As protein: CAWSRVNSPLHF.

J is TRBJ2-2 and V is TRBV27; D is possibly TRBD1 (5 bases). In germline, CDR1 is MNHEY, CDR2 SMNVEV (reference sequence). The V end lost 3 bases, the J end lost 7 bases, and 21 bases lay between the germline ends. The CDR3 has 17 residues. CDR3 loop: CASSFRPKTTVVGELFF. CDR3 DNA sequence: TGTGCCAGCAGTTTCCGACCGAAGACGACAGTGGTCGGGGAGCTGTTTTTT.

This clone has just a few counts. The rearrangement uses TRBV15 and TRBJ2-5; no clear D gene. The CDR3 has 16 residues. Per the germline V gene, CDR1 is LNHNV and CDR2 is YYDKDF (reference sequence). V lost 0 bases and J 5 bases, leaving 16 bases between the germline ends. Here the CDR3 DNA reads TGTGCCACCAGCAGAGATGTTAGGCAACCGGAGGAGACCCAGTACTTC. It specifies CATSRDVRQPEETQYF.

The gene calls are TRBV7-6 and TRBJ2-1, with a possible D match to TRBD2 (6 bases). Per the germline V gene, CDR1 is SGHVS and CDR2 is FNYEAQ. CDR3 size: 15 residues. The V end was cut by 4 bases, the J end by 4 bases, with 14 bases between. CDR3 residues: CASSSGGGRYNEQFF. DNA of the CDR3: TGTGCCAGCAGCTCTGGTGGAGGGCGGTACAATGAGCAGTTCTTC.

The chain joins TRBV9 to TRBJ2-7; 7 bases fit TRBD2. The CDR3 totals 11 residues. V shed 2 bases, J shed 7 bases, and the junction held 0 bases outside the gene matches. Germline CDR1 reads SGDLS; CDR2 reads YYNGEE. The CDR3, as DNA: TGTGCCAGCAGCGTGGGAGGGGAGCAGTACTTC. It specifies CASSVGGEQYF.

This clone was counted once. V usage is TRBV7-9 and J usage is TRBJ2-2; 9 bases match TRBD1. Germline V gene lookup returns CDR1 SEHNR and CDR2 FQNEAQ (reference sequence). CDR3 length: 17 amino acids. The V and J ends lost 6 bases and 2 bases, in that order; junction bases with no gene match: 10. The chain's CDR3 is CASSSPRDRANTGELFF. DNA of the CDR3: TGTGCCAGCAGTTCTCCCCGGGACAGGGCAAACACCGGGGAGCTGTTTTTT.

CDR3 protein: CASSLRQGWAFF. In DNA, the CDR3 is TGTGCCAGCAGCCTCCGACAGGGATGGGCTTTCTTT. V and J are TRBV7-2 and TRBJ1-1; 7 bases agree with TRBD1. The germline CDR1 and CDR2 sequences are SGHTA and FQGNSA. The CDR3 has 12 amino acids. J gave up 11 bases and V 5 bases, and 8 bases lay outside the gene matches.

The genes are TRBV30 and TRBJ2-1; maybe TRBD2 (7 bases). The germline V and J ends were trimmed by 6 bases and 0 bases, with 12 bases remaining between them. Germline V lookup: CDR1 GTSNPN, CDR2 SVGIG (reference sequence). This CDR3 spans 14 amino acids. The CDR3 sequence: CACSRGGSYNEQFF. The DNA of the CDR3 is TGTGCCTGCTCTAGGGGGGGCTCCTACAATGAGCAGTTCTTC.

This chain uses TRBV28 with TRBJ2-7, with 10 bases fitting TRBD2. This CDR3 has 15 amino acids. The trim removed 11 bases at V and 3 bases at J, leaving 13 bases unmatched. The germline V gene encodes CDR1 MDHEN and CDR2 SYDVKM. The CDR3 loop reads CASKGPPSGSYEQYF. CDR3 DNA: TGTGCCTCCAAAGGACCGCCTAGCGGGAGCTACGAGCAGTACTTC.

This clone was counted once. The chain has TRBV18 and TRBJ1-1, with unresolved D. The CDR3 contains 14 residues. Trimming shortened V by 6 bases and J by 1 base, and 12 bases separated the two germline ends. CDR1 is KGHSH, CDR2 LQKENI, per germline. The CDR3 nucleotides read TGTGCCAGCTCGTCGGTAGGAGGGAACACTGAAGCTTTCTTT. This translates into CASSSVGGNTEAFF.

V is TRBV7-2 and J is TRBJ2-7, with D uncertain. This CDR3 region has 13 residues. Per the germline V gene, CDR1 is SGHTA and CDR2 is FQGNSA. With 1 base removed from V and 3 bases from J, the gap between germline ends came to 7 bases. CDR3 sequence (DNA): TGTGCCAGCAGCTTAGGGCCCGACTACGAGCAGTACTTC. It specifies CASSLGPDYEQYF.

This rearrangement joins TRBV6-5 to TRBJ2-3, with D possibly TRBD1 on 6 matching bases. Per the germline V gene, CDR1 is MNHEY and CDR2 is SVGAGI. The CDR3 consists of 15 residues. V dropped 2 bases and J dropped 4 bases, with 13 bases sitting between them. CDR3 protein: CASSYPITGSDTQYF. For the CDR3, the DNA is TGTGCCAGCAGTTACCCCATTACAGGGTCAGATACGCAGTATTTT.

The rearrangement uses TRBV29-1 and TRBJ2-7, with 8 bases matching TRBD2. Germline lookup yields CDR1 SQVTM and CDR2 ANQGSEA. The CDR3 contains 14 residues. Trimming took 4 bases from V and 1 from J; bases not matched to a gene: 6. CDR3 DNA sequence: TGCAGCGTTGTAGCGGGAATCGTTTCCTACGAGCAGTACTTC. Translated, it gives CSVVAGIVSYEQYF.

The chain uses TRBV28 and TRBJ2-5; D remains ambiguous. Germline loops: CDR1 MDHEN, CDR2 SYDVKM. Trimming stripped 5 bases from V and 9 bases from J, with 19 bases between. The CDR3 is 14 amino acids. CDR3 sequence: CASSLPLGIRSQYF. The CDR3 coding sequence is TGTGCCAGCAGTCTTCCCCTGGGCATACGGTCCCAGTACTTC. Drawing the rest from reference TRBV28 and TRBJ2-5, the complete variable domain is DVKVTQSSRYLVKRTGEKVFLECVQDMDHENMFWYRQDPGLGLRLIYFSYDVKMKEKGDIPEGYSVSREKKERFSLILESASTNQTSMYLCASSLPLGIRSQYFGPGTRLLVL.

The rearrangement links TRBV15 to TRBJ2-7; 7 nucleotides align to TRBD1. Trimming at V came to 1 base and at J to 0 bases, leaving 3 bases not matched to a gene. The CDR3 totals 15 residues. The germline V gene has CDR1 LNHNV and CDR2 YYDKDF (reference sequence). The CDR3 DNA reads TGTGCCACCAGCAGAGTGGACAGGCTCTCCTACGAGCAGTACTTC. Translating gives CATSRVDRLSYEQYF.

The chain carries TRBV5-1 and TRBJ2-3; D might be TRBD1 (5 bases). The germline V gene has CDR1 SGHRS and CDR2 YFSETQ. The V and J ends lost 0 bases and 2 bases respectively, with 10 bases between them. The CDR3 totals 15 residues. The CDR3 loop reads CASSLGTSNTDTQYF. In DNA form, the CDR3 reads TGCGCCAGCAGCTTGGGGACAAGTAACACAGATACGCAGTATTTT.

The chain is built from TRBV4-2 and TRBJ2-7, with 7 nucleotides matching TRBD1. Germline V gene sequence: CDR1 LGHNA, CDR2 YNFKEQ. The CDR3 has 15 amino acids. The V and J ends lost 0 bases and 4 bases, in that order; junction bases with no gene match: 6. The CDR3 region has the DNA TGTGCCAGCAGCCAAGATGAGGCAGGGGGTTACGAGCAGTACTTC. Its translation: CASSQDEAGGYEQYF.

The chain couples TRBV6-5 to TRBJ2-3; perhaps TRBD1 as D (6 bases). This CDR3 region has 12 residues. The V and J ends lost 2 bases and 9 bases respectively, with 9 bases between them. Germline values: CDR1 MNHEY, CDR2 SVGAGI. CDR3 in amino acids: CASSYGGGTQYF. The CDR3 region has the DNA TGTGCCAGCAGTTACGGGGGCGGCACGCAGTATTTT.

This chain connects TRBV28 to TRBJ1-1; possible D gene TRBD1, 6 bases. Germline loops: CDR1 MDHEN, CDR2 SYDVKM. V gave up 2 bases and J gave up 7 bases, with 11 bases separating them. The CDR3 is 13 residues long. The CDR3 loop is CASSLNGQREAFF. The CDR3 coding sequence is TGTGCCAGCAGTTTAAATGGACAGCGTGAAGCTTTCTTT.

This sequence joins TRBV5-1 and TRBJ2-1, with D possibly matching TRBD2 (6 bases). The germline V gene encodes CDR1 SGHRS and CDR2 YFSETQ. The CDR3 is 13 amino acids. The ends were cut back, 0 bases at V and 14 bases at J, with 15 bases in the middle. As DNA, the CDR3 is TGCGCCAGCAGCTTGGAGAAGGGTTCGGGGGAGTTCTTC. Translated, it gives CASSLEKGSGEFF. Drawing the rest from reference TRBV5-1 and TRBJ2-1, the complete variable domain is KAGVTQTPRYLIKTRGQQVTLSCSPISGHRSVSWYQQTPGQGLQFLFEYFSETQRNKGNFPGRFSGRQFSNSRSEMNVSTLELGDSALYLCASSLEKGSGEFFGPGTRLTVL.

The chain recombines TRBV6-5 with TRBJ1-3; TRBD1 aligns across 8 bases. CDR3 length: 15 residues. Germline trimming cut 6 bases from V and 7 bases from J; bases unmatched to any gene: 11. CDR1 MNHEY and CDR2 SVGAGI come from the germline V gene. Here the CDR3 reads CASREGQDGSNTIYF. CDR3 nucleotide sequence: TGTGCCAGCAGAGAGGGACAGGACGGGTCGAACACCATATATTTT.